This T cell receptor (beta chain) was sequenced for a study of blood T cell repertoires in COVID-19. Germline V gives CDR1 MNHNY, CDR2 SVGAGI (reference sequence). CDR3 length: 13 amino acids. V gave up 10 bases and J gave up 2 bases; unmatched junction bases: 4. As handled by the study authors: Reference gene primer amplification gave nucleated cell count estimates. TCRdb keeps only in-frame clones here, not all; method: immunoSEQ multiplex PCR. Clone size and V and J calls were adopted from that table, with D and trimming inferred from the DNA. This sample has 20,000 to 30,000 clones, with around nine tenths found just once.

The genes are TRBV6-6 and TRBJ2-7; 11 positions match TRBD2. Sequencing used peripheral blood. This receptor was obtained from a middle-aged man with active COVID-19. The CDR3 is CATLAGVTYEQYF. CDR3 DNA sequence: TGTGCCACACTAGCGGGGGTTACCTACGAGCAGTACTTC.